These 8 T cell receptor beta chains came from one sample sequenced in a study of primary melanoma T cells and metastatic recurrence. The method was immunoSEQ multiplex PCR; TCRdb's version includes in-frame clones alone and lacks a portion of them. The sample consists of 1,200 or so clones, about nine tenths of them appearing once. The specimen sequenced was melanoma tumor tissue. The source of these receptors is a human donor with melanoma.

The gene calls are TRBV29-1 and TRBJ2-7; D gene uncertain. The CDR3 sequence is 13 residues long. CDR1 and CDR2 (germline): SQVTM, ANQGSEA. V shed 4 bases and J shed 2 bases, with 12 bases lying between them. This CDR3 reads CSVGELDTYEQYF. Here the CDR3 DNA reads TGCAGCGTTGGGGAACTCGACACCTACGAGCAGTACTTC.

V usage is TRBV6-7 and J usage is TRBJ1-1, with unresolved D. TRBV6-7 falls under the ORF class, with uncertain function. CDR3 size: 12 residues. Trimming stripped 6 bases from V and 7 bases from J, with 12 bases between. The CDR3 DNA is TGTGCCAGCAGCCCCTCCTCCCGTGAAGCTTTCTTT. As protein: CASSPSSREAFF.

This rearrangement joins TRBV19 to TRBJ2-3; no firm D call. CDR1 and CDR2 (germline): LNHDA, SQIVND (reference sequence). Trimming pared 5 bases from V and 0 bases from J, leaving 9 bases between. The CDR3 loop spans 14 amino acids. The CDR3 sequence: CASSLDLSTDTQYF. The CDR3 DNA follows: TGTGCCAGTAGTTTGGATCTTAGCACAGATACGCAGTATTTT.

V and J are TRBV7-4 and TRBJ2-7; 10 positions agree with TRBD1. Germline loops: CDR1 SGHVT, CDR2 SQSDAQ. Trimming cost V 4 bases and J 7 bases; bases outside gene matches: 4. There are 13 residues in the CDR3. CDR3 amino acids: CASSSGQGQEQYV. The CDR3 bases are TGTGCCAGCAGCTCGGGACAGGGGCAAGAGCAGTACGTC.

V and J are TRBV6-8 and TRBJ2-1, with 9 bases lining up with TRBD1. CDR1 is MNHGY and CDR2 is SAAAGT in the germline V gene. V was clipped by 7 bases and J by 6 bases; unmatched bases: 7. The CDR3 spans 14 residues. This chain's CDR3 is CASNPGQGLNEQFF. The CDR3 DNA reads TGTGCCAGCAACCCGGGACAGGGTCTCAATGAGCAGTTCTTC.

The V call is TRBV5-1, the J call TRBJ2-7; 11 nucleotides line up with TRBD1. This CDR3 is built from 14 residues. From germline, CDR1 is SGHRS and CDR2 YFSETQ. V lost 2 bases to trimming and J lost 5 bases; unmatched junction nucleotides: 3. The DNA of the CDR3 is TGCGCCAGCAGCTTAGGACAGGGGGCACACGAGCAGTACTTC. Its protein product is CASSLGQGAHEQYF.

V is TRBV7-1 and J is TRBJ2-2; D ambiguous. TRBV7-1 is an ORF, and what it does is uncertain. The CDR3 spans 16 residues. Trimming removed 5 bases from V and 5 bases from J, with 18 bases in between. In DNA form, the CDR3 reads TGTGCCAGCAGCCTATCTGCCGTCTACAAAACCGGGGAGCTGTTTTTT. Its protein is CASSLSAVYKTGELFF.

On this clone itself: Its ends do not fully match the called genes, so a read error is possible. The chain links TRBV6-4 to TRBJ2-7; D unresolved. CDR3 size: 11 residues. The V gene's germline CDR1 is MRHNA and CDR2 SNTAGT. CDR3 sequence (DNA): TGTGCCAGCAGTCATACCTATGAGCAGTACTTC. Translated: CASSHTYEQYF.